This is a list of T cell receptor beta chains from one sample in a study of beta chain features in type 1 diabetes. The table came from immunoSEQ multiplex PCR; TCRdb's copy has only in-frame clones and leaves some out. The data contain about 150,000 clones, roughly 10% of them singletons. Sequencing input: central memory CD4+ T cells from blood. The receptors originated from a man between 18 and 35 years old in good health. Both conserved end residues are part of each CDR3. Each record gives: J gene, D gene, clone size, V gene, CDR3 length, CDR3 protein, CDR3 DNA. D genes are given only for firm matches. Some rows have no size entry. The others give once, few or many, or a class for an expanded clone.

j_gene: TRBJ2-7
d_gene: TRBD1
abundance: few
v_gene: TRBV29-1
len: 14
CDR3aa: CSVEEQDRVHEQYF
CDR3nt: TGCAGCGTTGAAGAACAGGACAGGGTCCACGAGCAGTACTTC

j_gene: TRBJ1-3
d_gene: .
abundance: few
v_gene: TRBV9
len: 13
CDR3aa: CASSPTIGNTIYF
CDR3nt: TGTGCCAGCAGCCCAACGATTGGAAACACCATATATTTT

j_gene: TRBJ1-2
d_gene: .
abundance: .
v_gene: TRBV29-1
len: 11
CDR3aa: CSGGTSGGYTF
CDR3nt: TGCAGCGGAGGCACCTCAGGGGGCTACACCTTC

j_gene: TRBJ1-1
d_gene: .
abundance: .
v_gene: TRBV7-9
len: 15
CDR3aa: CASSPRTLSGTEAFF
CDR3nt: TGTGCCAGCAGCCCCCGGACACTATCGGGCACTGAAGCTTTCTTT

j_gene: TRBJ2-1
d_gene: .
abundance: .
v_gene: TRBV7-9
len: 14
CDR3aa: CASSFTPRGYEQFF
CDR3nt: TGTGCCAGCAGCTTTACTCCGAGGGGTTATGAGCAGTTCTTC

j_gene: TRBJ2-7
d_gene: TRBD1
abundance: few
v_gene: TRBV7-3
len: 17
CDR3aa: CASRIQGASPSSYEQYF
CDR3nt: TGTGCCAGCAGGATACAGGGGGCGAGTCCCAGCTCCTACGAGCAGTACTTC

j_gene: TRBJ2-2
d_gene: TRBD1
abundance: .
v_gene: TRBV7-2
len: 15
CDR3aa: CASSSRDRVPGELFF
CDR3nt: TGTGCCAGCAGCTCCCGGGACAGGGTCCCCGGGGAGCTGTTTTTT

j_gene: TRBJ1-4
d_gene: .
abundance: many
v_gene: TRBV25-1
len: 14
CDR3aa: CASSRYSSNEKLFF
CDR3nt: TGTGCCAGCAGTAGGTACTCATCTAATGAAAAACTGTTTTTT

j_gene: TRBJ1-5
d_gene: .
abundance: few
v_gene: TRBV23-1
len: 15
CDR3aa: CASSQSTVSNQPQHF
CDR3nt: TGCGCCAGCAGTCAATCGACGGTTAGCAATCAGCCCCAGCATTTT

j_gene: TRBJ2-1
d_gene: TRBD2
abundance: .
v_gene: TRBV7-2
len: 15
CDR3aa: CASSAEGLAYNEQFF
CDR3nt: TGTGCCAGCAGCGCGGAGGGACTAGCCTACAATGAGCAGTTCTTC

j_gene: TRBJ2-7
d_gene: .
abundance: few
v_gene: TRBV4-1
len: 13
CDR3aa: CASSRDTGSEQYF
CDR3nt: TGCGCCAGCAGCCGCGATACAGGGTCCGAGCAGTACTTC

j_gene: TRBJ2-3
d_gene: TRBD2
abundance: many
v_gene: TRBV2
len: 15
CDR3aa: CASRRLAGALDTQYF
CDR3nt: TGTGCCAGCAGGAGACTAGCGGGAGCGTTAGATACGCAGTATTTT

j_gene: TRBJ1-2
d_gene: TRBD1
abundance: many
v_gene: TRBV4-3
len: 15
CDR3aa: CASSQLTGTGYGYTF
CDR3nt: TGCGCCAGCAGCCAATTAACCGGGACAGGCTATGGCTACACCTTC

j_gene: TRBJ1-1
d_gene: .
abundance: .
v_gene: TRBV29-1
len: 11
CDR3aa: CSSGPPTEAFF
CDR3nt: TGCAGCTCCGGACCACCCACTGAAGCTTTCTTT

j_gene: TRBJ2-1
d_gene: TRBD2
abundance: few
v_gene: TRBV7-9
len: 14
CDR3aa: CASSRGGAFDEQFF
CDR3nt: TGTGCCAGCAGCCGCGGGGGGGCGTTCGATGAGCAGTTCTTC

j_gene: TRBJ1-1
d_gene: .
abundance: .
v_gene: TRBV2
len: 13
CDR3aa: CATLKDRNTEAFF
CDR3nt: TGTGCCACCCTCAAGGATAGGAACACTGAAGCTTTCTTT

j_gene: TRBJ2-5
d_gene: .
abundance: .
v_gene: TRBV5-4
len: 13
CDR3aa: CASSLPGKETQYF
CDR3nt: TGTGCCAGCAGCCTGCCCGGGAAAGAGACCCAGTACTTC

j_gene: TRBJ2-1
d_gene: TRBD1
abundance: .
v_gene: TRBV5-1
len: 16
CDR3aa: CASSLAVGQGYNEQFF
CDR3nt: TGCGCCAGCAGCTTGGCCGTGGGACAGGGCTACAATGAGCAGTTCTTC

j_gene: TRBJ2-3
d_gene: .
abundance: many
v_gene: TRBV7-9
len: 15
CDR3aa: CASSNSGAYTDTQYF
CDR3nt: TGTGCCAGCAGCAATAGTGGGGCCTACACAGATACGCAGTATTTT

j_gene: TRBJ2-5
d_gene: TRBD2
abundance: few
v_gene: TRBV5-1
len: 16
CDR3aa: CASSQAGTRGGETQYF
CDR3nt: TGCGCCAGCAGCCAGGCCGGGACTAGGGGAGGGGAGACCCAGTACTTC

j_gene: TRBJ2-3
d_gene: .
abundance: .
v_gene: TRBV6-5
len: 12
CDR3aa: CAIIHPGDTQYF
CDR3nt: TGTGCCATCATACATCCTGGAGATACGCAGTATTTT

j_gene: TRBJ1-4
d_gene: TRBD1
abundance: .
v_gene: TRBV30
len: 15
CDR3aa: CAWSETGDFGEKLFF
CDR3nt: TGTGCCTGGAGTGAAACAGGGGACTTCGGAGAAAAACTGTTTTTT

j_gene: TRBJ2-5
d_gene: .
abundance: few
v_gene: TRBV6-5
len: 14
CDR3aa: CAAVILGNQETQYF
CDR3nt: TGTGCAGCAGTTATTCTGGGGAACCAAGAGACCCAGTACTTC

j_gene: TRBJ1-5
d_gene: .
abundance: few
v_gene: TRBV30
len: 13
CDR3aa: CAWSVEGVQPQHF
CDR3nt: TGTGCCTGGAGTGTTGAAGGGGTTCAGCCCCAGCATTTT

j_gene: TRBJ2-1
d_gene: .
abundance: .
v_gene: TRBV7-6
len: 15
CDR3aa: CASSLDHRIHNEQFF
CDR3nt: TGTGCCAGCAGCTTGGATCATAGGATTCACAATGAGCAGTTCTTC

j_gene: TRBJ1-2
d_gene: .
abundance: .
v_gene: TRBV7-3
len: 12
CDR3aa: CASSRRGYGYTF
CDR3nt: TGTGCCAGCAGCCGGCGGGGCTATGGCTACACCTTC

j_gene: TRBJ1-4
d_gene: .
abundance: few
v_gene: TRBV5-1
len: 13
CDR3aa: CASSLVDQEKLFF
CDR3nt: TGCGCCAGCAGCTTGGTGGACCAGGAAAAACTGTTTTTT

j_gene: TRBJ1-4
d_gene: .
abundance: .
v_gene: TRBV4-2
len: 14
CDR3aa: CASSQEKGREKLFF
CDR3nt: TGTGCCAGCAGCCAAGAAAAAGGAAGGGAAAAACTGTTTTTT

j_gene: TRBJ2-1
d_gene: TRBD2
abundance: .
v_gene: TRBV9
len: 14
CDR3aa: CASSVPGGWNEQFF
CDR3nt: TGTGCCAGCAGCGTCCCGGGAGGGTGGAATGAGCAGTTCTTC

j_gene: TRBJ2-7
d_gene: .
abundance: few
v_gene: TRBV2
len: 15
CDR3aa: CASSDFASEVYEQYF
CDR3nt: TGTGCCAGCAGTGACTTTGCCTCTGAAGTCTACGAGCAGTACTTC

j_gene: TRBJ1-5
d_gene: TRBD1
abundance: .
v_gene: TRBV7-2
len: 15
CDR3aa: CASSIYRGDNQPQHF
CDR3nt: TGTGCCAGCAGCATCTACAGGGGGGACAATCAGCCCCAGCATTTT

j_gene: TRBJ1-2
d_gene: .
abundance: few
v_gene: TRBV4-2
len: 15
CDR3aa: CASSQNQREIYGYTF
CDR3nt: TGTGCCAGCAGCCAAAATCAGCGGGAGATCTATGGCTACACCTTC

j_gene: TRBJ2-5
d_gene: .
abundance: .
v_gene: TRBV6-7
len: 15
CDR3aa: CASSYLRRYQETQYF
CDR3nt: TGTGCCAGCAGTTACCTCAGAAGGTACCAAGAGACCCAGTACTTC

j_gene: TRBJ1-2
d_gene: .
abundance: .
v_gene: TRBV9
len: 14
CDR3aa: CASSVVGALGGYTF
CDR3nt: TGTGCCAGCAGCGTAGTAGGTGCCCTGGGCGGCTACACCTTC

j_gene: TRBJ2-7
d_gene: TRBD1
abundance: few
v_gene: TRBV5-1
len: 15
CDR3aa: CASSPAGTGAMEQYF
CDR3nt: TGCGCCAGCAGCCCGGCCGGGACAGGGGCGATGGAGCAGTACTTC

j_gene: TRBJ1-4
d_gene: TRBD1
abundance: few
v_gene: TRBV7-2
len: 13
CDR3aa: CASSADRTEKLFF
CDR3nt: TGTGCCAGCAGCGCGGACAGGACTGAAAAACTGTTTTTT

j_gene: TRBJ1-2
d_gene: TRBD1
abundance: .
v_gene: TRBV10-3
len: 15
CDR3aa: CAIRTQGVNGYGYTF
CDR3nt: TGTGCCATCAGGACTCAGGGGGTTAACGGGTATGGCTACACCTTC

j_gene: TRBJ2-5
d_gene: .
abundance: few
v_gene: TRBV7-2
len: 15
CDR3aa: CASSRQRRNQETQYF
CDR3nt: TGTGCCAGCAGCCGCCAGCGTAGGAATCAAGAGACCCAGTACTTC

j_gene: TRBJ2-3
d_gene: TRBD1
abundance: .
v_gene: TRBV7-8
len: 15
CDR3aa: CASSLKTGGTDTQYF
CDR3nt: TGTGCCAGCAGCTTAAAAACAGGGGGCACAGATACGCAGTATTTT

j_gene: TRBJ1-6
d_gene: TRBD1
abundance: .
v_gene: TRBV4-2
len: 15
CDR3aa: CASSQDPLTGRPLHF
CDR3nt: TGTGCCAGCAGCCAAGATCCCCTGACAGGGAGACCCCTCCACTTT

j_gene: TRBJ2-7
d_gene: .
abundance: .
v_gene: TRBV6-6
len: 13
CDR3aa: CASSSTGTYEQYF
CDR3nt: TGTGCCAGCAGCTCTACAGGGACCTACGAGCAGTACTTC

j_gene: TRBJ2-7
d_gene: .
abundance: .
v_gene: TRBV30
len: 12
CDR3aa: CAFGVTTYEQYF
CDR3nt: TGTGCCTTCGGGGTTACGACCTACGAGCAGTACTTC

j_gene: TRBJ1-1
d_gene: .
abundance: .
v_gene: TRBV7-2
len: 15
CDR3aa: CASSLARERGAEAFF
CDR3nt: TGTGCCAGCAGCTTAGCAAGGGAGAGGGGGGCTGAAGCTTTCTTT

j_gene: TRBJ2-5
d_gene: .
abundance: .
v_gene: TRBV23-1
len: 18
CDR3aa: CASSQRPNREGYQETQYF
CDR3nt: TGCGCCAGCAGTCAACGCCCTAACAGGGAGGGCTACCAAGAGACCCAGTACTTC

j_gene: TRBJ2-7
d_gene: TRBD1
abundance: few
v_gene: TRBV28
len: 17
CDR3aa: CASNSRRWDRGSYEQYF
CDR3nt: TGTGCCAGCAACAGTCGCCGTTGGGACAGGGGGTCCTACGAGCAGTACTTC

j_gene: TRBJ2-1
d_gene: .
abundance: .
v_gene: TRBV11-2
len: 12
CDR3aa: CASSQGSNEQFF
CDR3nt: TGTGCCAGCAGCCAGGGGTCTAATGAGCAGTTCTTC

j_gene: TRBJ1-1
d_gene: .
abundance: .
v_gene: TRBV29-1
len: 13
CDR3aa: CSARLFRNTEAFF
CDR3nt: TGCAGCGCTAGACTCTTCAGGAACACTGAAGCTTTCTTT

j_gene: TRBJ2-1
d_gene: .
abundance: .
v_gene: TRBV6-1
len: 14
CDR3aa: CASSSPPGDNEQFF
CDR3nt: TGTGCCAGCAGCTCGCCCCCTGGGGACAATGAGCAGTTCTTC

j_gene: TRBJ2-1
d_gene: .
abundance: .
v_gene: TRBV7-9
len: 13
CDR3aa: CASSLQVYNEQFF
CDR3nt: TGTGCCAGCAGCTTACAGGTCTACAATGAGCAGTTCTTC